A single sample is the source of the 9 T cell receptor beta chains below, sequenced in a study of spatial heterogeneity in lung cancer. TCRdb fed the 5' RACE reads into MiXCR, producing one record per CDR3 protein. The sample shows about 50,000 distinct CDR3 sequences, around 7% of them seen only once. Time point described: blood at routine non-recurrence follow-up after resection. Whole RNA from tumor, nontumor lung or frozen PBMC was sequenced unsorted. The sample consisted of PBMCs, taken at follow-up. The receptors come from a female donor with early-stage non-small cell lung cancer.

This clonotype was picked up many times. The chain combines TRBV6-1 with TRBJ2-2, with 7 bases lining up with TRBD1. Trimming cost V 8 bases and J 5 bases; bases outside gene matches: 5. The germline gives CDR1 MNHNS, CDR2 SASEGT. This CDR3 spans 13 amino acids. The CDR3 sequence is CASPRQGTGELFF. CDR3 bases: TGTGCCAGCCCTAGACAGGGAACCGGGGAGCTGTTTTTT.

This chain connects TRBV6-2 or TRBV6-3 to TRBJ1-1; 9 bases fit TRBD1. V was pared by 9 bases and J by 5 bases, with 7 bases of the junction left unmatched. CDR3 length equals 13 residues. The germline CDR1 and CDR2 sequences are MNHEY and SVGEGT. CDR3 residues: CASKRTGVTEAFF. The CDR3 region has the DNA TGTGCCAGTAAACGGACAGGGGTGACTGAAGCTTTCTTT.

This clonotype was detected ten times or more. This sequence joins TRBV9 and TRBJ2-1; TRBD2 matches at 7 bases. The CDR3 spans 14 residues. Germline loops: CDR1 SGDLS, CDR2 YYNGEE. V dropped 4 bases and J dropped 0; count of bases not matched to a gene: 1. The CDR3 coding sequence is TGTGCCAGCAGCCCGGGGGGCTCCTACAATGAGCAGTTCTTC. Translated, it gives CASSPGGSYNEQFF.

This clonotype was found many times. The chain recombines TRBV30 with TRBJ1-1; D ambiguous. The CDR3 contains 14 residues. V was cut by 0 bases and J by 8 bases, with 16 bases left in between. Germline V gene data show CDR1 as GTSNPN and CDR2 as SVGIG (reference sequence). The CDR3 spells CAWSVFGVRLEAFF. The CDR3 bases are TGTGCCTGGAGTGTTTTCGGGGTCCGGTTGGAAGCTTTCTTT. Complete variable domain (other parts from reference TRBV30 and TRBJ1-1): SQTIHQWPATLVQPVGSPLSLECTVEGTSNPNLYWYRQAAGRGLQLLFYSVGIGQISSEVPQNLSASRPQDRQFILSSKKLLLSDSGFYLCAWSVFGVRLEAFFGQGTRLTVV.

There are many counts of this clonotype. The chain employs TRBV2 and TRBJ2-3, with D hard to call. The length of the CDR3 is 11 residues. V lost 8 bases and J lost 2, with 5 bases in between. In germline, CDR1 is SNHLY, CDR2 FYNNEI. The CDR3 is CASANTDTQYF. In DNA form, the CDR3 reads TGTGCCAGCGCCAACACAGATACGCAGTATTTT.

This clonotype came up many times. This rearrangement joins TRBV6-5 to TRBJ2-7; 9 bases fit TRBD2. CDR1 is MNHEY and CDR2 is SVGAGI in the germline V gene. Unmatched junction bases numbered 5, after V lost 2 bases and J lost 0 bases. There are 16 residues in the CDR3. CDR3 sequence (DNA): TGTGCCAGCAGTTACCTAGCGGGGTGGAGCTCCTACGAGCAGTACTTC. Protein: CASSYLAGWSSYEQYF.

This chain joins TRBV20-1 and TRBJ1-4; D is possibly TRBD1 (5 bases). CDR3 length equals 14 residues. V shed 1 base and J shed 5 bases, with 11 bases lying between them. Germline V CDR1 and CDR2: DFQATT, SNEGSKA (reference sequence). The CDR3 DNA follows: TGCAGTGCTAGAGCCGGGGGGATAAATGAAAAACTGTTTTTT. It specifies CSARAGGINEKLFF.

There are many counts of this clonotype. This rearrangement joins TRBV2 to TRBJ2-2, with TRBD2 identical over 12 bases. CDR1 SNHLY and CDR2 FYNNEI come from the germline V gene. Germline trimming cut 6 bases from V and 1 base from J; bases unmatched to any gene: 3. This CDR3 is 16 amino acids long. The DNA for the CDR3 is TGTGCCAGCAGGCCGGGACTAGCGGGGAACACCGGGGAGCTGTTTTTT. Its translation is CASRPGLAGNTGELFF.

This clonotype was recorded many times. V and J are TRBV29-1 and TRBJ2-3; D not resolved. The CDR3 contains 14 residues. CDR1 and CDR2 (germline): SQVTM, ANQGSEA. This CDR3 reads CRTKGGFSTDTQYF. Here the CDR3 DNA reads TGCCGGACCAAGGGCGGATTCAGCACAGATACGCAGTATTTT.